These 7 T cell receptor beta chains were sequenced from one sample in a study of cytomegalovirus exposure and HLA in healthy donors. Clones were sequenced by immunoSEQ multiplex PCR, and TCRdb holds only the in-frame ones, with some missing. The repertoire holds some 120,000 clones, with roughly 94% as singletons. Sequencing input: PBMCs. The receptors derive from a woman aged 18-35 years in good health and CMV-seronegative.

The J gene is TRBJ2-3, the V gene TRBV10-1, with 7 nucleotides matching TRBD1. The germline gives CDR1 WNHNN, CDR2 SYGVQD (reference sequence). With V trimmed by 3 bases and J by 6 bases, 12 bases remained unmatched. This CDR3 is 16 amino acids long. Here the CDR3 reads CASSDLRTGRHDTQYF. The CDR3 nucleotides are TGCGCCAGCAGTGATTTGCGGACAGGCCGGCATGATACGCAGTATTTT.

The V gene is TRBV10-3, the J gene TRBJ2-1, with D perhaps TRBD2 (5 bases). Trimming removed 8 bases at V and 6 bases at J, with 8 bases between. CDR3 length equals 11 residues. Germline V lookup: CDR1 ENHRY, CDR2 SYGVKD. The chain's CDR3 is CAISGLNEQFF. Written as DNA, the CDR3 is TGTGCCATCTCTGGACTCAATGAGCAGTTCTTC.

The chain recombines TRBV6-1 with TRBJ1-5, with D unclear. The V gene's germline CDR1 is MNHNS and CDR2 SASEGT. This CDR3 is built from 13 residues. With 4 bases removed from V and 9 bases from J, the gap between germline ends came to 13 bases. In nucleotides, the CDR3 is TGTGCCAGCAGTGTTTGGACGGACTCGCCCCAGCATTTT. It codes for CASSVWTDSPQHF.

The chain employs TRBV23-1 and TRBJ2-1; 7 bases are a match to TRBD2. TRBV23-1 is marked as an open reading frame, function uncertain. The V gene end was trimmed by 7 bases and the J gene end by 0 bases; junction bases not matched to a gene: 21. This CDR3 contains 20 residues. The CDR3 bases are TGCGCCAGCAAGCAATCTCCCCGGTGGAGCGGGATGAGCTCCTACAATGAGCAGTTCTTC. Residues: CASKQSPRWSGMSSYNEQFF.

The chain couples TRBV28 to TRBJ1-2; maybe TRBD1 (6 bases). The germline V gene has CDR1 MDHEN and CDR2 SYDVKM. CDR3 size: 14 residues. V was cut by 3 bases and J by 1 base, with 9 bases left in between. CDR3 sequence (DNA): TGTGCCAGCAGTTTTGGACAGAATAACTATGGCTACACCTTC. Amino acids: CASSFGQNNYGYTF.

The gene calls are TRBV6-1 and TRBJ1-1; D gene unclear. The CDR3 contains 14 residues. Germline V gene sequence: CDR1 MNHNS, CDR2 SASEGT. V was pared by 0 bases and J by 2 bases, with 7 bases between. CDR3 residues: CASSEARPNTEAFF. CDR3 nucleotide sequence: TGTGCCAGCAGTGAAGCGAGGCCAAACACTGAAGCTTTCTTT.

The chain combines TRBV11-2 with TRBJ2-5; D is perhaps TRBD2 (6 bases). V lost 4 bases and J 5 bases, leaving 17 bases between the germline ends. Germline V CDR1 and CDR2: SGHAT, FQNNGV. This CDR3 contains 15 residues. CDR3 region: CASSSRDFTSETQYF. In DNA form, the CDR3 reads TGTGCCAGCAGCTCCCGGGACTTCACATCGGAGACCCAGTACTTC.